This TCR beta chain originates from a study of blood T cell repertoires in COVID-19 (dated by TCRdb to 2020 to 2022). Regarding the study in general: Samples covering the acute and convalescent phases of COVID-19 were provided by collaborators in the United States, Italy and Spain. The material from the prospective study consisted of cDNA or gDNA derived from T cells, B-cell-depleted T cells, or PBMCs. Deeply sampled blood TCRbeta repertoires from subjects exposed to, actively infected with, or recovered from COVID-19 were included in the dataset. The repertoires were made available in a free public database intended to serve as a resource for research on the immune response to SARS-CoV-2. Samples came from the ongoing ImmuneRACE study (first 160 participants) plus 1,254 subjects from 6 global collaborators. A de-identified subject ID, COVID-19 status, age in years and sex were almost always included in the sample metadata. Where HLA class I and class II types were available, the types were taken from metadata supplied by the sample provider, not from assay-based typing.

On this clone: No cognate antigen has been identified for it. There are no base qualities to consult, and no much larger clone falls within one base.

The immunoSEQ Assay, a bias-controlled multiplex PCR, was used to amplify TCRbeta CDR3 regions from genomic DNA. On the authors' methods: The number of nucleated cells in each sample was estimated from the amplification of reference gene primers within the assay. To quantify the absolute abundance of each unique TCRbeta CDR3 rearrangement, sequence reads were collapsed and filtered. For each sample, productive Simpson clonality was calculated as the square root of Simpson's diversity index across productive rearrangements. Imported from immuneACCESS, the table was reduced by TCRdb to in-frame sequences with V and J called. These copies leave out some clones; in studies compared against another copy, an unresolved V gene accounts for under half, and the cause of the remainder is not known. That table supplies the V and J calls and clone size; D and trimming were determined from the DNA. The sample has a few hundred thousand clones on record, approximately 88% of them singletons. The top ten constitute about 0.8% of the sample.

Whole blood was collected in K2EDTA tubes by collaborating institutions according to the institutions' own protocols. For TCRbeta analysis, collaborators shipped samples as frozen whole blood, isolated PBMCs, or DNA extracted from either of those sample types. V is pruned by 6 bases and J by 1 base, leaving 3 bases of the junction without a gene match. The CDR3 has 15 amino acids, counting the end cysteine and phenylalanine. Only CDR3 DNA is held: 45 bases, read in frame from base 1. According to the germline V gene (reference sequence), CDR1 reads LNHDA and CDR2 reads SQIVND. The full study reports these points: How much clinical and demographic metadata was included differed by source and by participant, and the metadata was provided uncurated.

The specimen sequenced was peripheral blood. The chain is assembled from TRBV19 and TRBJ1-4, with 9 middle bases fitting TRBD1. This TCR came from a woman in her 30s with acute or convalescent COVID-19. The CDR3 region reads CASSPGQGTNEKLFF. The nucleotides read TGTGCCAGTAGCCCGGGACAGGGAACTAATGAAAAACTGTTTTTT.